This TCR beta chain came from a study of T cells in Graves' hyperthyroidism and ophthalmopathy. Study-level information: It was at initial diagnosis, before any treatment, that peripheral blood was collected.

Diagnoses used clinical symptoms, serum thyroxine and TRAb, thyroid ultrasound and orbital computed tomography. This clonotype was counted at least ten times. Amplified regions were TCR beta CDR3 sequences from RNA transcripts. The TCR CDR3 was amplified in a first-round RT-PCR using the HTBI primer set. TCRdb used MiXCR to reprocess the multiplex PCR reads, holding one entry per CDR3 protein. Of under 250,000 distinct CDR3 sequences in the sample, approximately 23% were seen once. This receptor was taken from a middle-aged woman with Graves' ophthalmopathy. Sequencing used blood.

This CDR3 reads CAIKDASAEQYF. The CDR3 DNA follows: TGTGCCATCAAAGACGCTAGTGCCGAGCAGTACTTC. The chain carries TRBV10-3 and TRBJ2-7; no clear D gene. Trimming cost V 7 bases and J 6 bases, with 13 bases left between them. Germline CDR1 and CDR2: ENHRY and SYGVKD. The CDR3 consists of 12 residues.